These T cell receptor beta chains were read from a single sample in a study of blood T cell repertoires in COVID-19. Sequencing was performed with immunoSEQ multiplex PCR; in TCRdb, only in-frame clones are kept and a portion is missing. Of some 300,000 clones listed, roughly 89% are singletons. The sample was PBMCs or T cells enriched from blood (not recorded which). The receptors here all came from a woman aged 50 to 65 who had been exposed to COVID-19. Each CDR3 is given with its conserved first and last residue. D genes are given only for firm matches. A row's size may be missing; if present it is once, few, many or a size class.

v_gene	j_gene	d_gene	abundance	CDR3aa	CDR3nt
TRBV19	TRBJ1-1	.	.	CASSIVSGLRSTEAFF	TGTGCCAGTAGTATAGTGTCGGGACTCCGGAGCACTGAAGCTTTCTTT
TRBV6-5	TRBJ1-1	.	few	CASSYRYTEAFF	TGTGCCAGCAGTTACCGGTACACTGAAGCTTTCTTT
TRBV2	TRBJ1-1	.	few	CASSGQVNTEAFF	TGTGCCAGCAGTGGGCAAGTGAACACTGAAGCTTTCTTT
TRBV7-9	TRBJ2-7	.	.	CASSSPAGLRFYEQYF	TGTGCCAGCAGCTCCCCAGCCGGACTAAGATTTTACGAGCAGTACTTC
TRBV5-8	TRBJ2-4	TRBD2	.	CASSALGLAGKNIQYF	TGTGCCAGCAGCGCATTGGGACTAGCGGGCAAAAACATTCAGTACTTC
TRBV30	TRBJ1-5	.	.	CAWSFSTDQPQHF	TGTGCCTGGAGTTTTTCGACAGATCAGCCCCAGCATTTT
TRBV30	TRBJ1-2	.	.	CAWDPGWGYTF	TGTGCCTGGGACCCCGGGTGGGGCTACACCTTC
TRBV5-4	TRBJ1-3	TRBD1	.	CASSLQTGGISGNTIYF	TGTGCCAGCAGCTTACAAACAGGGGGGATCTCCGGAAACACCATATATTTT
TRBV27	TRBJ1-1	TRBD1	.	CASRSGTALMNTEAFF	TGTGCCAGCAGATCCGGGACAGCACTCATGAACACTGAAGCTTTCTTT
TRBV5-8	TRBJ1-6	.	.	CASSRIRGSPLHF	TGTGCCAGCAGCCGTATTAGGGGTTCCCCTCTCCACTTT
TRBV9	TRBJ1-6	.	.	CASSVSGVEGSPLHF	TGTGCCAGCAGCGTCTCAGGGGTCGAGGGGTCACCCCTCCACTTT
TRBV12-2	TRBJ2-7	.	.	CASRLVGARQYSYEQYF	TGTGCAAGTCGCTTAGTAGGTGCCAGGCAGTACTCCTACGAGCAGTACTTC
TRBV7-9	TRBJ1-2	TRBD1	.	CASSLAGADRLNGYTF	TGTGCCAGCAGCTTAGCCGGAGCGGACAGGTTAAATGGCTACACCTTC
TRBV3-1/TRBV3-2	TRBJ2-7	TRBD2	few	CASSPGLLYEQYF	TGTGCCAGCAGCCCGGGACTACTGTACGAGCAGTACTTC
TRBV6-6	TRBJ1-5	.	.	CASSPGLEGASVQPQHF	TGTGCCAGCAGTCCCGGGCTTGAAGGGGCGAGTGTTCAGCCCCAGCATTTT
TRBV29-1	TRBJ2-7	TRBD2	.	CSVEATGGGGEQYF	TGCAGCGTTGAAGCCACCGGGGGGGGTGGAGAGCAGTACTTC